The sequence of this TCR beta chain was determined in a study of blood T cell repertoires in COVID-19 (dated by TCRdb to the early 2020s). For the wider study: Samples from collaborators originated in the United States, Italy and Spain and spanned both the acute and convalescent phases of COVID-19. A freely available public database, intended as a resource for researchers studying the immune response to SARS-CoV-2, is where the repertoires were released. Where HLA class I and class II types were available, the types were taken from metadata supplied by the sample provider, not from assay-based typing. The prospective study material was composed of cDNA or gDNA derived from T cells, B-cell-depleted T cells, or PBMCs. Subjects who had been exposed to COVID-19, were actively infected with it, or had recovered from it provided the deeply sampled blood TCRbeta repertoires that made up the dataset. The samples were drawn from the first 160 participants of the ongoing ImmuneRACE study and from 1,254 subjects provided by 6 global collaborators. A de-identified subject ID, COVID-19 status, age in years and sex were almost always included in the sample metadata. Overall study outcomes, separate from this receptor: How much clinical and demographic metadata was included differed by source and by participant, and the metadata was provided uncurated.

TCRbeta CDR3 regions were amplified from genomic DNA by means of the immunoSEQ Assay, a bias-controlled multiplex PCR. The paper's processing steps were these. Nucleated cell counts per sample were estimated from amplification of reference gene primers within the assay. Sequence reads were collapsed and filtered to measure the absolute abundance of every unique TCRbeta CDR3 rearrangement. Productive Simpson clonality was computed per sample as the square root of Simpson's diversity index over productive rearrangements. The table was pulled from immuneACCESS by TCRdb, which kept in-frame rearrangements only. Such tables lose some clones; where checked, under half of the loss comes from unresolved V genes, and the rest has no known cause. V and J calls and clone size are those listed in that table; D and trimming were worked out from the DNA. In this sample the table shows 70,000 to 90,000 clones, about 86% of which occur a single time. Clones ranked in the top ten supply more than 7% of the sample.

The junction shows trimming of 0 bases on V and 12 bases on J, plus 11 bases between the germline ends. The germline V gene specifies LGHNA as CDR1 and YSLEER as CDR2. Inclusive of the bounding cysteine and phenylalanine, the CDR3 is 13 residues long. Of all the DNA, just the CDR3 is kept, 39 bases in frame from base 1. A note on this clone: There is no known antigen for this receptor. It has no much larger one-base neighbor in the sample; base qualities were not kept.

Whole blood was collected in K2EDTA tubes by collaborating institutions according to the institutions' own protocols. Collaborator samples were shipped for TCRbeta analysis as frozen whole blood, isolated PBMCs, or DNA extracted from either sample type. The chain is encoded by TRBV4-3 joined to TRBJ1-4; TRBD1 could be the D gene, as 6 bases match. The receptor's source is a man aged 55 to 69 with acute or convalescent COVID-19. Sequencing input: peripheral blood. For the CDR3, the sequence is CASSQEGGGELFF. The DNA is TGCGCCAGCAGCCAAGAGGGAGGGGGGGAACTGTTTTTT.